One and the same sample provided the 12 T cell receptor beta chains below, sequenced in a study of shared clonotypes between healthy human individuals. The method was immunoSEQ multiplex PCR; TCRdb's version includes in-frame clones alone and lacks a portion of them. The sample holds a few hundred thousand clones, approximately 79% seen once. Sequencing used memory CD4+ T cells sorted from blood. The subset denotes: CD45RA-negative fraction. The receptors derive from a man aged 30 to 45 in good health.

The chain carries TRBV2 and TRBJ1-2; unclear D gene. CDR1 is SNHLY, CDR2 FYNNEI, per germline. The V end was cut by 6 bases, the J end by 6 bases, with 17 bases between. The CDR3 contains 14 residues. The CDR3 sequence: CASSLRRGRDGYTF. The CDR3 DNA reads TGTGCCAGCAGCCTCAGACGGGGAAGAGATGGCTACACCTTC.

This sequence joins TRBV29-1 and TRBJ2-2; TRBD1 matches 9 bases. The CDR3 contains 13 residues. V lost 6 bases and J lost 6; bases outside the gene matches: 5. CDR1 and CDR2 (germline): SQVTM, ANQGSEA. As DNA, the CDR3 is TGCAGCGTGGGACAGGGCGTGTCCGGGGAGCTGTTTTTT. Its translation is CSVGQGVSGELFF.

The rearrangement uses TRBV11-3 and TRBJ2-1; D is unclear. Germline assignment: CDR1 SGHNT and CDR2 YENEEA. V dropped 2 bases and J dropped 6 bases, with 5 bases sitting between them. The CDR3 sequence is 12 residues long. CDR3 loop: CASSLRSNEQFF. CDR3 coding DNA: TGTGCCAGCAGCTTAAGAAGCAATGAGCAGTTCTTC.

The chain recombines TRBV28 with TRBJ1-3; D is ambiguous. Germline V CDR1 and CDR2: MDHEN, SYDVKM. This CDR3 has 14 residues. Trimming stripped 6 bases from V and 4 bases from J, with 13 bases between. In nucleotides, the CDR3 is TGTGCCAGCAGCCCAAGCCAAAACGGAAACACCATATATTTT. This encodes CASSPSQNGNTIYF.

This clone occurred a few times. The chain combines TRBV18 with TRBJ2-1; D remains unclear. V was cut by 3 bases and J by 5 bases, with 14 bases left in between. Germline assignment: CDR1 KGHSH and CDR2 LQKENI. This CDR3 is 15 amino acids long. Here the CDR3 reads CASSPFRSRDNEQFF. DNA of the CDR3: TGTGCCAGCTCACCCTTTCGGTCCCGTGACAATGAGCAGTTCTTC.

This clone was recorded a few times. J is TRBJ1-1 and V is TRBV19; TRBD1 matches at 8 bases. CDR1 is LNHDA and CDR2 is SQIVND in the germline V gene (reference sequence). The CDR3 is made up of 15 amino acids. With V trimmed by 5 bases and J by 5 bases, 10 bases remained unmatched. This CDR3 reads CASSLTGDGDTEAFF. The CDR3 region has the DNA TGTGCCAGTAGTTTGACAGGGGACGGGGATACTGAAGCTTTCTTT.

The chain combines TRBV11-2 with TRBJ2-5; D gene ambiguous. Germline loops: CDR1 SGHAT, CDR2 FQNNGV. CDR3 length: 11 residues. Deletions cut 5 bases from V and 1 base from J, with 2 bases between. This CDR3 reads CASSIQETQYF. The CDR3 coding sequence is TGTGCCAGCAGCATCCAAGAGACCCAGTACTTC.

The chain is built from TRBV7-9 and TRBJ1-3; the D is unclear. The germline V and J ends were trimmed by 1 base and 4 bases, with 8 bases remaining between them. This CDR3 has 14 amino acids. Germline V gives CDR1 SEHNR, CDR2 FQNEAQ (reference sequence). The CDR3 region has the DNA TGTGCCAGCAGCTTAGAACAAAGCGGAAACACCATATATTTT. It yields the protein CASSLEQSGNTIYF.

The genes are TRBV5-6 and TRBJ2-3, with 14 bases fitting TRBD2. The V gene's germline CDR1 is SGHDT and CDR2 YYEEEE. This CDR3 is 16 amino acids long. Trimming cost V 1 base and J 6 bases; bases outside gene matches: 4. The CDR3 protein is CASSLFRTSGGDTQYF. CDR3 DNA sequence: TGTGCCAGCAGCTTGTTCCGGACTAGCGGGGGGGATACGCAGTATTTT.

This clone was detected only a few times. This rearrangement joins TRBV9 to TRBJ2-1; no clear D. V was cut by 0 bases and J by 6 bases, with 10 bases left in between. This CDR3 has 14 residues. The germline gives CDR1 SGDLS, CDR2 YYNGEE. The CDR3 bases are TGTGCCAGCAGCGTAGCGGCGTTTAGCAATGAGCAGTTCTTC. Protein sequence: CASSVAAFSNEQFF.

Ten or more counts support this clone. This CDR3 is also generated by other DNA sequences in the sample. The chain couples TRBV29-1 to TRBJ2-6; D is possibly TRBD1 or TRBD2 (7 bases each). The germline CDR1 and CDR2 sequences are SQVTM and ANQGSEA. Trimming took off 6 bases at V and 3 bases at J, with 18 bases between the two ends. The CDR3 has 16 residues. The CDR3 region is CSVHRGGDYGANVLTF. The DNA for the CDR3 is TGCAGCGTACACAGGGGTGGGGACTATGGGGCCAACGTCCTGACTTTC.

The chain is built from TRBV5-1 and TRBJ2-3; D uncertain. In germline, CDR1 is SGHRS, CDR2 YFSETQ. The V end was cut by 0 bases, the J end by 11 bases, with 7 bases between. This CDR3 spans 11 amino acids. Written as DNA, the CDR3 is TGCGCCAGCAGCTTGGAGACCTTGCAGTATTTT. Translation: CASSLETLQYF.